This is a list of T cell receptor beta chains from one sample in a study of response to subunit inactivated influenza vaccine. One entry per CDR3 protein results from TCRdb running MiXCR on the RT-PCR reads. The data show 600,000 to 700,000 distinct CDR3 sequences, around 15% seen once. The sample in question was PBMCs from blood, obtained 14 days before vaccination. The receptors derive from a man aged 50-60 years who received an inactivated influenza vaccine. Both conserved end residues are part of each CDR3. Each record gives: clone size, V gene, D gene, J gene, CDR3 DNA, CDR3 protein. A D gene is named only where the DNA matches it firmly. Only some rows state a clone size, as once, few, many or a class for expanded clones.

.	TRBV4-3	.	TRBJ2-5	TGCGCCAGCAGCTGGGTGAGGGCGGGGTCTGAGACCCAGTACTTC	CASSWVRAGSETQYF
.	TRBV2	TRBD2	TRBJ2-1	TGTGCCAGCAGTGAGGCGGGGGGCGCCTACAATGAGCAGTTCTTC	CASSEAGGAYNEQFF
few	TRBV9	.	TRBJ1-6	TGTGCCAGCAGAGGCAGTTCGAAGAATTCACCCCTCCACTTT	CASRGSSKNSPLHF
few	TRBV29-1	.	TRBJ2-2	TGCAGCGTTGTTGACGGCTTAAACACCGGGGAGCTGTTTTTT	CSVVDGLNTGELFF
few	TRBV4-2	.	TRBJ2-5	TGTGCCAGCAGCCAAGACGGACGCCCATGGGAGACCCAGTACTTC	CASSQDGRPWETQYF
few	TRBV28	TRBD1	TRBJ2-1	TGTGCCAGCAGTGACGGGGACAGAGACAATGAGCAGTTCTTC	CASSDGDRDNEQFF
few	TRBV3-1	TRBD1	TRBJ1-4	TGTGCCAGCAGCCAAGTACAGGGGAGTGAAAAACTGTTTTTT	CASSQVQGSEKLFF
many	TRBV4-3	.	TRBJ1-2	TGCGCCAGCAGCAACCCCGGGGGATATGGCTACACCTTC	CASSNPGGYGYTF
.	TRBV6-2/TRBV6-3	.	TRBJ2-7	TGTGCCAGCATTGCCGGGACAACCTTCTCCTACGAGCAGTACTTC	CASIAGTTFSYEQYF
.	TRBV20-1	TRBD1	TRBJ1-5	TGCAGTGCTAGAGGGGACAGTCTAAATCAGCCCCAGCATTTT	CSARGDSLNQPQHF
.	TRBV6-5	.	TRBJ2-7	TGTGCCAGCAGTTACTCGACCCGGACAGCCTCAATCTACGAGCAGTACTTC	CASSYSTRTASIYEQYF
.	TRBV11-2	TRBD2	TRBJ2-7	TGTGCCAGCAGCGTTTCGGGGGGGCCCTACGAGCAGTACTTC	CASSVSGGPYEQYF
few	TRBV5-6	TRBD2	TRBJ2-1	TGTGCCAGCAGAAGGGCGGGGGGGCGTAGCAATGAGCAGTTCTTC	CASRRAGGRSNEQFF
.	TRBV12-3/TRBV12-4	.	TRBJ2-2	TGTGCCAGCAGTGATAGGACAGAGAACACCGGGGAGCTGTTTTTT	CASSDRTENTGELFF
few	TRBV5-6	.	TRBJ2-7	TGTGCCAGCACCGAAGCGGCCTTGCCCTACGAGCAGTACTTC	CASTEAALPYEQYF
.	TRBV20-1	.	TRBJ2-5	TGCAGTGCTAGTATAGGGGTACAGACCCAGTACTTC	CSASIGVQTQYF
few	TRBV7-9	TRBD2	TRBJ2-7	TGTGCCAGCAGCCCTGGACTAGCGGGAGTGTCCTACGAGCAGTACTTC	CASSPGLAGVSYEQYF
few	TRBV6-1	.	TRBJ1-5	TGTGCCAGCAGGCCCCCGGGTTTGGGCAATCAGCCCCAGCATTTT	CASRPPGLGNQPQHF
.	TRBV5-1	.	TRBJ2-7	TGCGCCAGCAGCTTGCTTCCTTGGGGGGACTACGAGCAGTACTTC	CASSLLPWGDYEQYF
.	TRBV7-6	TRBD1	TRBJ2-7	TGTGCCAGCAGCCCATACCCGGGACAGGGTAACGAGCAGTACTTC	CASSPYPGQGNEQYF
many	TRBV12-3/TRBV12-4	.	TRBJ2-1	TGTGCCAGCAGTTTCTCACCGTACAATGAGCAGTTCTTC	CASSFSPYNEQFF
few	TRBV7-2	.	TRBJ1-1	TGTGCCAGCAGCTTGACTAGGAGGGACACTGAAGCTTTCTTT	CASSLTRRDTEAFF
many	TRBV29-1	.	TRBJ2-3	TGCAGCGTTGAAGGGCTGCCTAGCACAGATACGCAGTATTTT	CSVEGLPSTDTQYF
.	TRBV7-2	.	TRBJ2-1	TGTGCCAGCAGCTTAGCGAGCAGGGTCCATGAGCAGTTCTTC	CASSLASRVHEQFF
few	TRBV20-1	.	TRBJ2-7	TGCAGTGCTAGGGACCCCCGAGTCCAGGTCAGCGGGCAGTACTTC	CSARDPRVQVSGQYF
.	TRBV5-1	TRBD1	TRBJ2-2	TGCGCCAGCAGCCTTAATTGGCGGACAGGGGGGAACACCGGGGAGCTGTTTTTT	CASSLNWRTGGNTGELFF
.	TRBV6-4	TRBD2	TRBJ2-7	TGTGCCAGCAGTGAAGGTTTCGGGGGGTCCTACGAGCAGTACTTC	CASSEGFGGSYEQYF
many	TRBV5-1	.	TRBJ2-7	TGCGCCAGCAGCTTGGTGCCAGGGGCCTCCTACGAGCAGTACTTC	CASSLVPGASYEQYF
.	TRBV4-1	TRBD1	TRBJ2-5	TGCGCCAGCAGCCAAGTGGACAGGGGGAAGACCCAGTACTTC	CASSQVDRGKTQYF
few	TRBV3-1	TRBD1	TRBJ2-5	TGTGCCAGCAGCCAAAACAGGGGACAGACCCAGTACTTC	CASSQNRGQTQYF
.	TRBV3-1	.	TRBJ2-1	TGTGCCAGCAGCCAAATACAGGGCTATGAGCAGTTCTTC	CASSQIQGYEQFF
few	TRBV11-2	TRBD2	TRBJ2-5	TGTGCCAGCAGCCAAGCGGGATTTGCTCAAGAGACCCAGTACTTC	CASSQAGFAQETQYF
.	TRBV10-3	.	TRBJ2-7	TGTGCCATCAGCCCCAGGACAGATACGAACGAGCAGTACTTC	CAISPRTDTNEQYF
.	TRBV18	.	TRBJ2-4	TGTGCCAGCTCACCTCCCAGTGTAGCCAAAAACATTCAGTACTTC	CASSPPSVAKNIQYF
few	TRBV6-2/TRBV6-3	TRBD1	TRBJ2-6	TGTGCCAGTAGACAGGGGAGCCTCTCTGGGGCCAACGTCCTGACTTTC	CASRQGSLSGANVLTF
few	TRBV11-2	TRBD1	TRBJ2-7	TGTGCCAGCAGCGACAGACAGGGGCTGTTGGCGCAGTACTTC	CASSDRQGLLAQYF
.	TRBV20-1	TRBD2	TRBJ2-7	TGCAGTGCTTCCGGGACTAGCGGCTACGAGCAGTACTTC	CSASGTSGYEQYF
few	TRBV7-2	.	TRBJ1-6	TGTGCCAGCAGCCCCGGGATAAATAATTCACCCCTCCACTTT	CASSPGINNSPLHF
few	TRBV5-1	TRBD2	TRBJ2-1	TGCGCCAGCAGCTCTGGGGGGGCTAGCGGGACGCCACTCAAGGATCTTAGCTCCTACAATGAGCAGTTCTTC	CASSSGGASGTPLKDLSSYNEQFF
many	TRBV28	TRBD1	TRBJ2-5	TGTGCCAGCAGCCCACTTGGGACAGGGGACCAAGAGACCCAGTACTTC	CASSPLGTGDQETQYF